This T cell receptor (beta chain) was captured in a study of blood T cell repertoires in COVID-19. Overall study: Samples came from the United States, Italy and Spain, spanning acute and convalescent COVID-19. In each case, the material was cDNA or gDNA derived from T cells, B-cell-depleted T cells, or PBMCs.

V was cut by 6 bases and J by 5 bases, with 8 bases left in between. The CDR3 extends over 11 amino acids. The V gene's germline CDR1 is MNHEY and CDR2 SVGAGI. Libraries were prepared by immunoSEQ multiplex PCR; TCRdb keeps only in-frame clonotypes and omits some of them. The sample lists about 200,000 clones, around 85% seen once, with about 0.91% in the top ten. One Seattle source followed patients from active infection through their disease course. The rearrangement links TRBV6-5 to TRBJ2-7; D is ambiguous. This receptor was identified in a man aged 55 to 70 with COVID-19, enrolled during active disease. Sequenced material: peripheral blood. As DNA, the CDR3 is TGTGCCAGCAGAATAGCCCACGAGCAGTACTTC. Protein sequence: CASRIAHEQYF.